This TCR beta chain was documented in a study of CD8+CD57+ T cells in acquired aplastic anemia. V lost 4 bases to trimming and J lost 4 bases; unmatched junction nucleotides: 12. Germline V CDR1 and CDR2: ENHRY, SYGVKD. The CDR3 loop spans 16 amino acids. By flow cytometry, patients selected for sequencing had shown an expansion of CD8+CD57+ cells. Genomic DNA provided the template from which TCR beta VDJ and CDR3 profiles were obtained. TCRdb re-called the reads with MiXCR, one entry per CDR3 protein. The table shows more than 150,000 distinct CDR3 sequences, with roughly 45% occurring only once. The chain combines TRBV10-3 with TRBJ1-2, with 7 bases aligning to TRBD1. The sequenced material came from sorted CD4+, CD8+, or CD8+CD57+ T cells (not recorded which) from PBMCs. This TCR was sampled from a human donor with aplastic anemia. This CDR3 reads CAISAATSGTVYGYTF. The CDR3 coding sequence is TGTGCCATCAGTGCCGCAACCTCCGGGACAGTCTATGGCTACACCTTC.